This section outlines one T cell receptor beta chain sequence together with its context. The antigen this receptor binds is unknown. No much larger clone exists at a distance of one base, and base qualities are not known. The data were obtained in a study of shared clonotypes between healthy human individuals (TCRdb year 2020). About the study as a whole: A few men and two women, aged 18 to 49 years, made up the cohort. For each donor, CD4 naive and CD4 memory were each run on three plates, CD8 naive on two plates, and CD8 memory on one plate. Different laboratories and diverse techniques were used to prepare libraries and sequence TCR repertoires, to increase sequencing depth and limit assay-specific biases. Between about 0.85 and 9.5 billion PBMCs per donor were obtained by leukapheresis. To estimate repertoire size and how much clonotype sharing occurs between individuals, the study deeply sequenced the blood TCR repertoires of about five healthy adults.

General findings and caveats noted by the study authors: Based on pairwise subsampling, the degree of clonotype sharing among donors was expected to be affected by sequencing depth. The genetic and exposure-history diversity represented was limited by the small number of donors. Estimated clonotype richness was generally larger for naive than for memory subsets. Across a few donors, 5% to 6% of naive CD4, approximately 4% of naive CD8, 2.3% of memory CD4, and under 0.45% of memory CD8 clonotypes were shared. Compared with non-shared clonotypes, clonotypes shared by all four sorted-subset donors had higher generation probabilities. Incomplete sequencing was indicated by rarefaction of sorted-subset datasets, despite the large sequencing depth. Sampling was limited to blood, and TCR repertoires in tissue likely differ from TCR repertoires in blood.

The donors were healthy, HIV-negative adults with no recently reported acute infections or vaccinations. All donors were Caucasian adults living in Nashville, Tennessee, USA. Magnetic negative selection was used to enrich CD4+ T cells, after which naive cells were positively selected on CD45RA and the negative fraction became the memory subset. Blood was obtained by leukapheresis, after which PBMCs were separated by Ficoll-Histopaque density gradient centrifugation and cryopreserved in liquid nitrogen vapor phase. Purity and quantity of every magnetically sorted T cell population were checked by analytical flow cytometry. Genomic DNA was isolated from each sorted fraction and quantified by UV absorbance on a Nanodrop 2000c. Using the deep immunoSEQ assay, multiplex PCR amplified TCR CDR3 regions from genomic DNA. Extracted genomic DNA from each cell subset was distributed evenly across all wells of several immunoSEQ 96-well plates, and each plate was treated as a replicate. For sorted subsets, approximately 210 ng of genomic DNA, equivalent to 25,000 to 35,000 T cell genomes, went into each replicate PCR. The purified libraries were quantified using a Qubit 3.0 fluorometer, sized with a Bioanalyzer 2100, and then quantified again using the KAPA Library Quantification kit. Each immunoSEQ 96-well plate was sequenced on its own single-read 150-cycle Illumina NextSeq 550 flow cell. The authors' pipeline ran thus. Because the immunoSEQ output included only junctional sequences and no quality scores, the filtering could not be the same as the filtering used for full-length reads. To assign V/J genes and CDR3, sequences were annotated against IMGT germline references using PyIR, a Python wrapper for IgBLAST v1.9. Reads with weak V/J assignments (E-value above 1e-6), missing CDR3, stop codons, out-of-frame junctions, or ambiguous translated residues were removed. A V3J clonotype was defined by an identical inferred V gene, J gene, and CDR3 amino acid sequence. Percentage overlap between repertoires was computed as shared unique clonotypes divided by the size of the smaller repertoire. Richness of each repertoire was evaluated using RTK rarefaction, the Chao1 estimator, and Recon v2.1 estimates of unobserved clonotypes. Generation probabilities were computed with OLGA for all TCRbeta clonotypes obtained by the gDNA method from a handful of donors. TCRdb provides this immuneACCESS table in a form limited to in-frame rearrangements. Some clones are lacking; in checked studies, under half of them reflect an unresolved V gene, and why the rest are absent is not known. V, J and clone size are those of that table, while D and trimming were read from the DNA. Present in this sample are about a million clones, about 75% of which were seen just once. The ten most abundant clones make up about 1.4% of the sample.

The sample was memory CD4+ T cells sorted from blood. According to the study, the label for this sample's cell subset or site signals: CD45RA-negative fraction. The sequence was collected from a man aged 18 to 30 in good health.

Here is the DNA: TGCACCAGCAGCCAAGAGTCGCCGCCCCAGCATTTT. It translates as CTSSQESPPQHF. Here the chain combines TRBV1 and TRBJ1-5. TRBV1 is labeled a pseudogene. The CDR3 goes from the cysteine to the phenylalanine over 12 residues. The read is trimmed to its CDR3 DNA, 36 bases read in frame from base 1.